This T cell receptor (beta chain) was identified in a study of vaccination and CD4 T cells after COVID-19. Study summary: The post-vaccine samples came a median approximately 70 days after dose two (range 14 to 241). Cells were stimulated with overlapping spike peptides from SARS-CoV-2, HCoV-NL63, HCoV-OC43 and HCoV-229E.

This clonotype is classed as medium-sized (0.01 to 0.1%). Its antigen remains unknown. The treatment was: roughly 10-day PBMC culture with coronavirus spike peptide pools or control peptides (ViraFEST assay). Ahead of the COVID-19 pandemic (2011-2018), the CD4+ T cells of the unexposed donor were collected. Sequence data for DNA of cultured CD4+ T cells were generated by the Oncomine TCR Beta short-read assay. Investigators obtained genomic DNA by extraction from cultured CD4+ T cells. Via MiXCR, TCRdb re-called the PCR reads, giving one row per CDR3 protein. The data contain under 11,000 distinct CDR3 sequences, almost 40% of them singletons. The germline V gene encodes CDR1 MNHEY and CDR2 SMNVEV (reference sequence). The CDR3 is made up of 14 amino acids. Losses at the gene ends were 5 bases for V and 4 bases for J; bases not matched to a gene: 6.

Sequencing was carried out using CD4+ T cells from blood, cultured in vitro. This receptor was obtained from a human donor in good health. V usage is TRBV27 and J usage is TRBJ1-2; 8 nucleotides match TRBD1. In nucleotides, the CDR3 is TGTGCCAGCAGTCCCAGGACAGGGAGCTATGGCTACACCTTC. This encodes CASSPRTGSYGYTF.